The present T cell receptor beta chain was sequenced within a study of blood T cell repertoires in COVID-19. The CDR3 spans 15 residues. The germline CDR1 and CDR2 sequences are SGDLS and YYNGEE. The V gene end was trimmed by 3 bases and the J gene end by 5 bases; junction bases not matched to a gene: 9. This clone was found once. The repertoire was sequenced with immunoSEQ multiplex PCR; TCRdb's copy has only in-frame clones and lacks some. The sample comprises some 210,000 clones, 65% to 85% of which are singletons, and around 4% rests with the top ten. The receptor's source is a man aged 25 to 40 with acute COVID-19. V gene TRBV9 combines with J gene TRBJ2-7, with 9 bases that match TRBD1. The sample consisted of PBMCs or T cells enriched from blood (not recorded which). DNA for the CDR3: TGTGCCAGCAGCGCCCGCGGGACAGGGAACGACGAGCAGTACTTC. It specifies CASSARGTGNDEQYF.